The 7 T cell receptor beta chains in this list originate from one sample, sequenced in a study of beta chain features in type 1 diabetes. Antigen specificity for these receptors is unknown. Expressed TCRB transcripts were sequenced because the entire RNA isolate underwent reverse transcription. Assay: immunoSEQ multiplex PCR; the TCRdb copy retains only in-frame clones and omits some. The sample consists of 240,000 or so clones, roughly 20% of them appearing once. Overall study results and limits: Type 1 diabetes patients had TCRB CDR3s that were shorter (moderately but significantly so) in all four CD4+ subsets.

Sequencing was performed on naive CD4+ T cells from blood. The receptors were sampled from a woman aged 40 to 50 with type 1 diabetes.

This clone showed up just a few times. The V call is TRBV6-6, the J call TRBJ2-1; 9 bases fit TRBD1. This CDR3 is built from 15 residues. Trimming removed 4 bases from V and 3 bases from J; junction bases left unmatched: 4. Germline values: CDR1 MNHNY, CDR2 SVGAGI (reference sequence). In nucleotides, the CDR3 is TGTGCCAGCAGTTCAGGGACAGGGAACTACAATGAGCAGTTCTTC. Translated: CASSSGTGNYNEQFF.

This chain uses TRBV6-5 with TRBJ1-2, with TRBD1 matching over 9 bases. Germline loops: CDR1 MNHEY, CDR2 SVGAGI. The CDR3 consists of 14 residues. With 6 bases clipped from V and 8 bases from J, the junction kept 10 bases outside the gene matches. CDR3 coding DNA: TGTGCCAGCAGAACAACAGGGGGCCCATCAGGCTACACCTTC. Protein: CASRTTGGPSGYTF.

This clone came up a few times. The rearrangement uses TRBV5-1 and TRBJ2-5; 7 bases match TRBD2. Trimming cost V 4 bases and J 7 bases; bases outside gene matches: 10. Germline V lookup: CDR1 SGHRS, CDR2 YFSETQ. The CDR3 extends over 14 amino acids. This chain's CDR3 is CASSVTGGRGTQYF. The CDR3 DNA is TGCGCCAGCAGCGTGACGGGGGGACGCGGGACCCAGTACTTC.

This clone was observed a single time. J is TRBJ2-5 and V is TRBV4-2, with 9 bases matching TRBD2. The CDR3 is made up of 16 amino acids. Germline values: CDR1 LGHNA, CDR2 YNFKEQ. Trimming took 1 base from V and 3 from J; bases not matched to a gene: 6. Here the CDR3 DNA reads TGTGCCAGCAGCCAAGGAGGACTAGCGTTAGAAGAGACCCAGTACTTC. It yields the protein CASSQGGLALEETQYF.

The rearrangement joins TRBV6-4 to TRBJ2-7, with D tentatively TRBD1 (5 bases). The CDR3 loop spans 14 amino acids. Deletions cut 4 bases from V and 2 bases from J, with 12 bases between. Germline assignment: CDR1 MRHNA and CDR2 SNTAGT. The CDR3 sequence is CASSAPPGPYEQYF. CDR3 DNA: TGTGCCAGCAGTGCCCCCCCAGGGCCCTACGAGCAGTACTTC.

This rearrangement joins TRBV2 to TRBJ2-3; D perhaps matches TRBD2 (5 bases). Deletions cut 4 bases from V and 5 bases from J, with 10 bases between. Germline-derived CDR1 and CDR2 are SNHLY and FYNNEI. The CDR3 is made up of 13 amino acids. CDR3 DNA: TGTGCCAGCAGTGGGAGCGGTATAGATACGCAGTATTTT. It translates to CASSGSGIDTQYF.

V usage is TRBV4-1 and J usage is TRBJ1-2; TRBD1 matches at 9 bases. Germline CDR1 MGHRA, CDR2 YSYEKL. The CDR3 contains 15 residues. V lost 1 base to trimming and J lost 2 bases; unmatched junction nucleotides: 2. The CDR3 here is CASSQGTGVNYGYTF. The DNA of the CDR3 is TGCGCCAGCAGCCAAGGGACAGGGGTAAACTATGGCTACACCTTC.